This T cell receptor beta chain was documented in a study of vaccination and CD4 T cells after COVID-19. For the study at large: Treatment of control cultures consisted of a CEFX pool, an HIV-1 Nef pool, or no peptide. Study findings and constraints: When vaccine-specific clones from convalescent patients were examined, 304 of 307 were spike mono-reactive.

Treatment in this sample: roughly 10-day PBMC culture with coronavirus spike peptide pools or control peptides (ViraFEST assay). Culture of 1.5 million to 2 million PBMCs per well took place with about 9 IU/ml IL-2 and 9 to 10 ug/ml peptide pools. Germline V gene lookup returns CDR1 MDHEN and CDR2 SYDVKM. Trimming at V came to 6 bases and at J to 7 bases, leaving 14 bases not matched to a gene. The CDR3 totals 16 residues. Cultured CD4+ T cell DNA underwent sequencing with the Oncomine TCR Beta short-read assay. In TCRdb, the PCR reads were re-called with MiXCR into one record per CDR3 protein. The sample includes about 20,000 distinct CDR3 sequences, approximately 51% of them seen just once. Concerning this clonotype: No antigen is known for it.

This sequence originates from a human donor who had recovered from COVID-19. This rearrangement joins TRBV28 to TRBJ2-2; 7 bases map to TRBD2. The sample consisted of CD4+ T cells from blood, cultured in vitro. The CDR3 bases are TGTGCCAGCAGGGATAGCGGGCGAGCGGCGGTCGGGGAGCTGTTTTTT. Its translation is CASRDSGRAAVGELFF.